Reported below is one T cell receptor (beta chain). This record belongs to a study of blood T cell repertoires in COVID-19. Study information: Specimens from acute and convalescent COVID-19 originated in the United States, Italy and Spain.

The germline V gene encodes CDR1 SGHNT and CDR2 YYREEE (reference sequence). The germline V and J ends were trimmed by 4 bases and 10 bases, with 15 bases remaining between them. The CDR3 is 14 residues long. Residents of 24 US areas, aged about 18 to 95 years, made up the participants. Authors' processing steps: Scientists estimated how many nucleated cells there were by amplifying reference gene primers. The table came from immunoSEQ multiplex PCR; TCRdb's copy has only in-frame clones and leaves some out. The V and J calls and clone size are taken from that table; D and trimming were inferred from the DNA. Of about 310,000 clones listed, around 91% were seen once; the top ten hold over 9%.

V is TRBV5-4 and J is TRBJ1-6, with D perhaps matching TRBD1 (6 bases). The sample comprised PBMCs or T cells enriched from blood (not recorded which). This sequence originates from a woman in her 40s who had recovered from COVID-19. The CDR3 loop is CASSKTGIDSPLHF. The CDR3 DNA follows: TGTGCCAGCAGCAAGACAGGAATAGACTCACCCCTCCACTTT.